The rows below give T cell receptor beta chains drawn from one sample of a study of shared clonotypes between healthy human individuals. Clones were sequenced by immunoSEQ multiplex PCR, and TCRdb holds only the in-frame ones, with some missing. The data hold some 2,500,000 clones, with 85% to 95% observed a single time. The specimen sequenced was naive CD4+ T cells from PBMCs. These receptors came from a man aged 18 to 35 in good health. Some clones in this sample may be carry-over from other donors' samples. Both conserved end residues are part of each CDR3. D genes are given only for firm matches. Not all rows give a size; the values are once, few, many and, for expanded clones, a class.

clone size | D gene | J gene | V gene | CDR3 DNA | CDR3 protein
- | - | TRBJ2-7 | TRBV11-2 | TGTGCCAGCAGCCCTCTCGGGGGCAGGGGCTACGAGCAGTACTTC | CASSPLGGRGYEQYF
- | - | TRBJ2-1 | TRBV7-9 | TGTGCCAGCAGTCCAGGGAAAGGTGAGCAGTTCTTC | CASSPGKGEQFF
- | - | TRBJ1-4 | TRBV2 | TGTGCCAGCTGGACAGACTATGTGGCGAAACTGTTTTTT | CASWTDYVAKLFF
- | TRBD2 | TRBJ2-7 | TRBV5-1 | TGCGCCAGCAGCTTGGGACTAGCGGGAGCGGGCGAGCAGTACTTC | CASSLGLAGAGEQYF
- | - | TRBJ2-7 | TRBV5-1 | TGCGCCAGCAGCTTGGCCGACGGGGCTGAGCAGTACTTC | CASSLADGAEQYF
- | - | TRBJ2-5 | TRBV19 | TGTGCCAGTAATCACAGGGTCGGCGAGACCCAGTACTTC | CASNHRVGETQYF
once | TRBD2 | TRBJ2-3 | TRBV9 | TGTGCCAGCAGCGTAGCCCTAGCGGGAGGGCGATTTCACGATACGCAGTATTTT | CASSVALAGGRFHDTQYF
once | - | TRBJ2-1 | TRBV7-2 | TGTGCCAGCAGCCACCTCGCGGGTGAGCAGTTCTTC | CASSHLAGEQFF
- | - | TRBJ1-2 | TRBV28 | TGTGCCAGCAGTTTCGAGGGGGGGAACTATGGCTACACCTTC | CASSFEGGNYGYTF
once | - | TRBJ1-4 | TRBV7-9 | TGTGCCAGCATCGGAGGCAGCGAGATGTTTTTT | CASIGGSEMFF
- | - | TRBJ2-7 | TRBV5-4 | TGTGCCAGCAGCGGAGCCGGGACGCACTCCTACGAGCAGTACTTC | CASSGAGTHSYEQYF
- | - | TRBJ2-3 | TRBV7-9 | TGTGCCAGCAGCTACGGGGGTTACACAGATACGCAGTATTTT | CASSYGGYTDTQYF
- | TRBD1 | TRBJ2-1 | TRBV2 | TGTGCCAGCAGGCGTGGACAGGGAACTTACAATGAGCAGTTCTTC | CASRRGQGTYNEQFF
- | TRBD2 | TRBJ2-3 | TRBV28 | TGTGCCAGCACCCCTAGGGAGGGGTCAACAGACTTATATACGCAGTATTTT | CASTPREGSTDLYTQYF
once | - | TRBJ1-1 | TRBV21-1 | TGTGCCAGCAGCTTGGAAAAGGGTAGTGGAACTGAAGCTTTCTTT | CASSLEKGSGTEAFF
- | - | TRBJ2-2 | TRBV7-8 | TGTGCCGAAGGGTGGGGGTTGGGCACCGGGGAGCTGTTTTTT | CAEGWGLGTGELFF
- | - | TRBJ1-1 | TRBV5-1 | TGCGCCAGCAGCTTGAAACAGGGAATGAACACTGAAGCTTTCTTT | CASSLKQGMNTEAFF
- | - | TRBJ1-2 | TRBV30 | TGTGCCTGGAGACCGGGCAGGGTCAATTCCTATGGCTACACCTTC | CAWRPGRVNSYGYTF
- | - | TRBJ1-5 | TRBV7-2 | TGTGCCAGCAGCTTGGATACAGGGAATCAGCCCCAGCATTTT | CASSLDTGNQPQHF
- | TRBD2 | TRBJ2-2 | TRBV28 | TGTGCCAGCAGTGCTAGCGGGAGGAACACCGGGGAGCTGTTTTTT | CASSASGRNTGELFF
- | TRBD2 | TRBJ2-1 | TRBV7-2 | TGTGCCAGCAGCGCCCTGCCTAGCGGGAGAGGTGAGCAGTTCTTC | CASSALPSGRGEQFF
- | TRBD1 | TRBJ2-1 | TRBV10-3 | TGTGCCATCAGTTGGGGACAGGGGCCCCCGTTCCTAGAGCAGTTCTTC | CAISWGQGPPFLEQFF
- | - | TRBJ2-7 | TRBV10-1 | TGCGCCAGCAGTGAAGTTACGTTGGGGGAGCAGTACTTC | CASSEVTLGEQYF
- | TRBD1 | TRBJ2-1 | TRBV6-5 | TGTGCCAGCAGTATGAGGGGGCTCTCCTACAATGAGCAGTTCTTC | CASSMRGLSYNEQFF
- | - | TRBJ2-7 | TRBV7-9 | TGTGCCAGCAGCTTAGGGACAGTATACGAGCAGTACTTC | CASSLGTVYEQYF
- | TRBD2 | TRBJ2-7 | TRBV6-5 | TGTGCCAGCAGCCCGCCGCTAGCGGGCTCAGAGCAGTACTTC | CASSPPLAGSEQYF
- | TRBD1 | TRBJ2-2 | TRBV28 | TGTGCCAGTATATCCGGGACAGGCGCCGGGGAGCTGTTTTTT | CASISGTGAGELFF
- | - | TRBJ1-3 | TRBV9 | TGTGCCAGCAGCGTAGTCCCCCACAGCTCTGGAAACACCATATATTTT | CASSVVPHSSGNTIYF
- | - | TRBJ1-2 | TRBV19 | TGTGCCAGTAGTCCGGCGGACAGCCTTAACTATGGCTACACCTTC | CASSPADSLNYGYTF
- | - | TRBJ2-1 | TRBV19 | TGTGCCAGTAATGCGGGGAGTTACTCCTACAATGAGCAGTTCTTC | CASNAGSYSYNEQFF
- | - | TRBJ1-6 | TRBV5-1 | TGCGCCAGCAGCTTGGATGGGGGCCTAGGAAATTCACCCCTCCACTTT | CASSLDGGLGNSPLHF
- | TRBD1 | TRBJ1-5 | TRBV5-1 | TGCGCCAGCAGCCCGGGACAGGACAATCAGCCCCAGCATTTT | CASSPGQDNQPQHF
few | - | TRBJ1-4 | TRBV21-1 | TGTGCCAGCAGCAAAGCCCGGAAGGAGCCTTTGAGGACAGGGTCGAATGAAAAACTGTTTTTT | CASSKARKEPLRTGSNEKLFF
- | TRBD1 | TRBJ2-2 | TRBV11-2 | TGTGCCAGCAGCCCCTGGGACAGTAACACCGGGGAGCTGTTTTTT | CASSPWDSNTGELFF
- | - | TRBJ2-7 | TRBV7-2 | TGTGCCAGCAGCTCCTCCCCGATTTTCGAGCAGTACTTC | CASSSSPIFEQYF
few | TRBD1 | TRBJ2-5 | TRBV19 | TGTGCCAGTAGTTGGGACAGGGGGCAGGAGACCCAGTACTTC | CASSWDRGQETQYF
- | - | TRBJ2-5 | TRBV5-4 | TGTGCCAGCAGCTTGGAAGAAACCCAAGAGACCCAGTACTTC | CASSLEETQETQYF
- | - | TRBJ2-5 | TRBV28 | TGTGCCAGCACGAGGGGAGGGGGCCAAGAGACCCAGTACTTC | CASTRGGGQETQYF
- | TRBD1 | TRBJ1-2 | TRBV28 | TGTGCCGTACAGGGGGCCAACTATGGCTACACCTTC | CAVQGANYGYTF
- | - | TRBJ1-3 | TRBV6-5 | TGTGCCACCACGAAGTTCTCTGGAAACACCATATATTTT | CATTKFSGNTIYF
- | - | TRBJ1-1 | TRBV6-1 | TGTGCCAGCAGTGCGGGACGGTGGACGCACCCGATGAACACTGAAGCTTTCTTT | CASSAGRWTHPMNTEAFF
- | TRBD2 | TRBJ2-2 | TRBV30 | TGTGCCTGGGAAGCGGGATTGAGTACCGGGGAGCTGTTTTTT | CAWEAGLSTGELFF
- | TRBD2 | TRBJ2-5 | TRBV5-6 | TGTGCCAGCAGCCCCGGGGCTAGCGGGACTCAAGAGACCCAGTACTTC | CASSPGASGTQETQYF
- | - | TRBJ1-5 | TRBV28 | TGTGCCAGCAGCTCCCCAGGGGTCAATCAGCCCCAGCATTTT | CASSSPGVNQPQHF
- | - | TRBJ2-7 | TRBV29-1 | TGCAGCGTTGTCCCCGGGAGTACCTACGAGCAGTACTTC | CSVVPGSTYEQYF
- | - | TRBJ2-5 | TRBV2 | TGTGCCAGCAACAAGGTCCAAGAGACCCAGTACTTC | CASNKVQETQYF
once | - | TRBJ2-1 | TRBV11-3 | TGTGCCAGCAGCTTAGAAAGCAGAGGGTCCTACAATGAGCAGTTCTTC | CASSLESRGSYNEQFF
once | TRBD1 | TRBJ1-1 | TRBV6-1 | TGTGCCAGCAGTGACCCCTTTCTAGTGGAGGGGGCTGGGACTGAAGCTTTCTTT | CASSDPFLVEGAGTEAFF
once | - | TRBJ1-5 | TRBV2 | TGTGCCAGCAGTTTTGACGGACAGACCCCCCAGCATTTT | CASSFDGQTPQHF
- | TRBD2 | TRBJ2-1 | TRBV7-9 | TGTGCCAGCAGGGAAGGGACTAGCGGGAGGAATGAGCAGTTCTTC | CASREGTSGRNEQFF
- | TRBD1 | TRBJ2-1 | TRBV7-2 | TGTGCCAGCAGCTCTCCCACGACAGGGAGTCCCTACAATGAGCAGTTCTTC | CASSSPTTGSPYNEQFF
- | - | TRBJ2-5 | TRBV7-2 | TGTGCCAGCAGCCTGACAGGTGGGGGAGAGACCCAGTACTTC | CASSLTGGGETQYF
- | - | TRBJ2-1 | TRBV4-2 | TGTGCCAGCAGCCAAGCGGGGGACAATGAGCAGTTCTTC | CASSQAGDNEQFF